This is a list of T cell receptor beta chains from one sample in a study of blood T cells in healthy people across ages. Each CDR3 protein gets one entry after TCRdb re-called the 5' RACE reads with MiXCR. The profile covers about 780,000 distinct CDR3 sequences, with roughly 46% appearing a single time and around a sixth taken by the ten largest. Sequencing used blood. The receptor source for this set is a man at least 80 years old in good health. Both conserved end residues are part of each CDR3. D genes are given only for firm matches. Only part of the rows carry a size: once, few, many, or a class if the clone is expanded.

CDR3nt,CDR3aa,abundance,len,d_gene,v_gene,j_gene
TGTGCCAGCAGCCAAAACGCAGGGGTATCGAACATTCAGTACTTC,CASSQNAGVSNIQYF,-,15,-,TRBV7-8,TRBJ2-4
TGCAGCGTTGGAGAGGGGGCCCAGAGGGGAGAGACCCAGTACTTC,CSVGEGAQRGETQYF,few,15,TRBD1,TRBV29-1,TRBJ2-5
TGTGCCGGCAGTGAATCGGGGGCAGCGGGTTGGAATGAGCAGTTCTTC,CAGSESGAAGWNEQFF,-,16,-,TRBV2,TRBJ2-1
TGCAGTGCCCCATTAGCGGGGCGGGGCGGGGCCTACAATGAGCAGTTCTTC,CSAPLAGRGGAYNEQFF,-,17,TRBD2,TRBV20-1,TRBJ2-1
TGTGCCAGCAGCTTAGATCGGGGTAGCACAGATACGCAGTATTTT,CASSLDRGSTDTQYF,many,15,-,TRBV7-2,TRBJ2-3
TGCGCCAGCAGCCAAGAGGTCAGGGGGGTTTGGAATGAGCAGTTCTTC,CASSQEVRGVWNEQFF,few,16,-,TRBV4-3,TRBJ2-1
TGCAGTGCTTTCTGGACAGGGCGACCCACAGATACGCAGTATTTT,CSAFWTGRPTDTQYF,-,15,TRBD1,TRBV20-1,TRBJ2-3
TGCGCCAGCAGCTTACGAGACCCCTACAATGAGCAGTTCTTC,CASSLRDPYNEQFF,-,14,-,TRBV5-1,TRBJ2-1
TGTGCCAGCAGCGGAGGACTAGCGGGGGGGTACGGTGAGCAGTTCTTC,CASSGGLAGGYGEQFF,-,16,TRBD2,TRBV9,TRBJ2-1
TGTGCCAGCAGTGTCCCTAATACGCAGTATTTT,CASSVPNTQYF,-,11,-,TRBV12-3/TRBV12-4,TRBJ2-3
TGTGTCAGCAGCGTAGCTCTGAGGTCCTACGAGCAGTACTTC,CVSSVALRSYEQYF,-,14,-,TRBV9,TRBJ2-7
-,CASSFLAGRGNEQFF,few,15,-,TRBV12-3/TRBV12-4,TRBJ2-1
TGTGCCATAAGACAGGGGGCATCGTCACCCCTCCACTTT,CAIRQGASSPLHF,-,13,TRBD1,TRBV6-5,TRBJ1-6
TGCAGGGGGCCGACTAGCGGGAGTAGCGATGAGCAGTTCTTC,CRGPTSGSSDEQFF,-,14,TRBD2,TRBV29-1,TRBJ2-1
TGCGCCAGCAAACAAGAGCCTGCTACAACAGATGCGCAGTATTTT,CASKQEPATTDAQYF,-,15,-,TRBV4-3,TRBJ2-3
TGCAGCTCTTCCCCCTCGGGAGGGGGCGAGACCCAGTACTTC,CSSSPSGGGETQYF,many,14,-,TRBV29-1,TRBJ2-5